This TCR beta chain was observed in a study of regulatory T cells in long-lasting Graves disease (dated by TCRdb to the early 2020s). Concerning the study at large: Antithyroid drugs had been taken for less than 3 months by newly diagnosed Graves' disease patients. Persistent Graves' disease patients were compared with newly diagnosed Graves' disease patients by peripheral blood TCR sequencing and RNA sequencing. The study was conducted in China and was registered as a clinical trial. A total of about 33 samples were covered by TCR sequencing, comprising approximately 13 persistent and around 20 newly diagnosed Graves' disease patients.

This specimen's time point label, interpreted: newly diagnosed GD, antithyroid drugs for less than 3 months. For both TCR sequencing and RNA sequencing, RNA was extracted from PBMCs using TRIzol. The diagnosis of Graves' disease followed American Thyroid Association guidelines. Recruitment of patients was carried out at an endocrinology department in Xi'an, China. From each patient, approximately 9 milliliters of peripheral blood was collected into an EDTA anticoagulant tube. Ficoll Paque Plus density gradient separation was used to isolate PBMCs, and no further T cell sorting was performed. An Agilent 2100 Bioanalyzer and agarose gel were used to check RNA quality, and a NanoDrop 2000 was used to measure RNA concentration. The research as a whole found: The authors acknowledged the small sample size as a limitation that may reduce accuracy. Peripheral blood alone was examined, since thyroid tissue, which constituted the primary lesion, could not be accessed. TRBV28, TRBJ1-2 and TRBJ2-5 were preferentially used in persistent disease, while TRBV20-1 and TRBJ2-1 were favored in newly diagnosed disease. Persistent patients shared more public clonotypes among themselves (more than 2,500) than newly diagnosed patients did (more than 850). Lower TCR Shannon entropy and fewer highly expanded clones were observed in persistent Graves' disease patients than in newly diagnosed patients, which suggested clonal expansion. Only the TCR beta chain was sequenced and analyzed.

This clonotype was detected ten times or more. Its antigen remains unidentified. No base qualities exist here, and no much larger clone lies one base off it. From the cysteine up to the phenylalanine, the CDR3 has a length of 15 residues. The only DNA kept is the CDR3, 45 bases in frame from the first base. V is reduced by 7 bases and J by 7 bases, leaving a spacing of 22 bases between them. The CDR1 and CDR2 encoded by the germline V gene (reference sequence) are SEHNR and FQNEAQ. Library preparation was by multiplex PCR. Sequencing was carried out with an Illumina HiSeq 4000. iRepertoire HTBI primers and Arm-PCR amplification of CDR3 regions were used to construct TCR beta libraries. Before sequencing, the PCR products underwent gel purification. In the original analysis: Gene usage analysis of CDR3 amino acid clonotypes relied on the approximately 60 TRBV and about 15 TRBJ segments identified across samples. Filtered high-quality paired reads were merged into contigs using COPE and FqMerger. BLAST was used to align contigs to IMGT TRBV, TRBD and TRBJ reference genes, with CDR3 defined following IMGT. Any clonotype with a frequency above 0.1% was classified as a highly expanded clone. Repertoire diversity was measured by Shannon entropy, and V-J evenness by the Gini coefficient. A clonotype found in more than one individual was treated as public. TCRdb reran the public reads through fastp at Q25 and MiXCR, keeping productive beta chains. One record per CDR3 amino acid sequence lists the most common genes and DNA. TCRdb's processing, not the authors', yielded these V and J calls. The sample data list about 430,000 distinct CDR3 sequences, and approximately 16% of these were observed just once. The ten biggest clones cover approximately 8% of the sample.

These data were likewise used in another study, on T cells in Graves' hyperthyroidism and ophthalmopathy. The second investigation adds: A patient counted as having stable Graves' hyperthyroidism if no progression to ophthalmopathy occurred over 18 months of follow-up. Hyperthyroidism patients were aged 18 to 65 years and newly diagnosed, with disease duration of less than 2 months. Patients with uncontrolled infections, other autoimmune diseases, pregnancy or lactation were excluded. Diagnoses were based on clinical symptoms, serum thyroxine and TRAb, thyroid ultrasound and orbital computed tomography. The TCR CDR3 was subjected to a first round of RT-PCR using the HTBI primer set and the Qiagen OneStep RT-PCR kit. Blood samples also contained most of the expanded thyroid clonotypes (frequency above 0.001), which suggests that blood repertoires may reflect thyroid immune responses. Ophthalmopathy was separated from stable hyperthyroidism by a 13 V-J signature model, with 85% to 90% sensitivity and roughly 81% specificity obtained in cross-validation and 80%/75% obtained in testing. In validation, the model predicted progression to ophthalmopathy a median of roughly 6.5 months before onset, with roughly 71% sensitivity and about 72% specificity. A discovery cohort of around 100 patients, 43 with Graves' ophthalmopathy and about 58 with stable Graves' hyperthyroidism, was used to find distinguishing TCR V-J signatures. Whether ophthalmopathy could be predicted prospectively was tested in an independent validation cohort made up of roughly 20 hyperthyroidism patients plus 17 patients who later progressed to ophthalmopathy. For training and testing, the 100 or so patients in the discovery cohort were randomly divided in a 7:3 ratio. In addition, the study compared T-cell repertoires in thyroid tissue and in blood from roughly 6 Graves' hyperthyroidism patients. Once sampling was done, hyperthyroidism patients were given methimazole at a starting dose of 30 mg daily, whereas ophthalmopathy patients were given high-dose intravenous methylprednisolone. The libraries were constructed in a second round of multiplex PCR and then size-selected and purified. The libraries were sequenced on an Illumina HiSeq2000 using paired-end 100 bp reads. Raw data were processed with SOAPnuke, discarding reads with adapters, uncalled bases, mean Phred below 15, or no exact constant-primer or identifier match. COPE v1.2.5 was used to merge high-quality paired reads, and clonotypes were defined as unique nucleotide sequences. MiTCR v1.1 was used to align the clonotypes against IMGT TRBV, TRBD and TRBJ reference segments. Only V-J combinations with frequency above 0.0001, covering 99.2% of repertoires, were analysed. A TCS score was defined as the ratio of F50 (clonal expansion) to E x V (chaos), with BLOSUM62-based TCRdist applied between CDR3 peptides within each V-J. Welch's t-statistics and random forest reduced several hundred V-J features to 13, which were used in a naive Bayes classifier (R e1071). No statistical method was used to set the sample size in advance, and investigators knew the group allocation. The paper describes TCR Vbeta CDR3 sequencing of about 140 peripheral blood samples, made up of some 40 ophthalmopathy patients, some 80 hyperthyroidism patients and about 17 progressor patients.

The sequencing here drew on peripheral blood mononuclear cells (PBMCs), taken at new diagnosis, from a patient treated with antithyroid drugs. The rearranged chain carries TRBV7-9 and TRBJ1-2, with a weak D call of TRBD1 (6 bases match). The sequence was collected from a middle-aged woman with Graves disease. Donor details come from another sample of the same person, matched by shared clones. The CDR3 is CASTPDRSISGGYTF. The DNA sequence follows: TGTGCCAGCACCCCCGACAGGTCTATCTCTGGTGGCTACACCTTC.